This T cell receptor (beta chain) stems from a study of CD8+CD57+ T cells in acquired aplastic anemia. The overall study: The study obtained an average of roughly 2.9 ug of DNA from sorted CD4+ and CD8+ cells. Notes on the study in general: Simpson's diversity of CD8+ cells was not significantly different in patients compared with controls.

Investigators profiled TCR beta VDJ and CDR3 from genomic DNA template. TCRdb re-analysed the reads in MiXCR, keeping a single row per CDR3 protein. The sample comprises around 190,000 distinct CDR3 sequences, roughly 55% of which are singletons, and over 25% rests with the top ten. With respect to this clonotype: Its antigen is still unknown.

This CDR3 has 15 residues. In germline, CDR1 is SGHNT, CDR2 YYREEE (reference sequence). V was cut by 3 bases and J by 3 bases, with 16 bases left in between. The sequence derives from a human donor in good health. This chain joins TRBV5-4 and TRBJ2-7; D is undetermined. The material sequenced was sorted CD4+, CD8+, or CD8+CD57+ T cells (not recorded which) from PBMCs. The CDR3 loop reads CASSSDLVTGYEQYF. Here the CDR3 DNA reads TGTGCCAGCAGCTCGGATCTTGTGACCGGCTACGAGCAGTACTTC.